This is a list of T cell receptor beta chains from one sample in a study of post-analysis software for immune sequencing data. One entry per CDR3 protein, called by TCRdb with MiXCR from the PCR reads. This sample has under 200,000 distinct CDR3 sequences, with around 34% found just once. The material sequenced was blood, taken after autologous hematopoietic stem cell transplantation. Receptors were obtained from a girl aged 5-17 years with multiple sclerosis. The CDR3 runs from the conserved cysteine through the conserved F or W. The D gene is left open where the match is weak. Some rows mark clone size as missing; the rest say once, few, many or name a class of expanded clone.

cdr3_aa: CASSLLAGAYNEQFF
cdr3_nt: TGTGCCAGCAGCTTATTGGCGGGGGCGTACAATGAGCAGTTCTTC
j_call: TRBJ2-1
clone_size: -
v_call: TRBV11-1
d_call: -

cdr3_aa: CSARLPPQGIYNSPLHF
cdr3_nt: TGCAGTGCTAGACTGCCCCCACAGGGAATTTATAATTCACCCCTCCACTTT
j_call: TRBJ1-6
clone_size: -
v_call: TRBV20-1
d_call: -

cdr3_aa: CASSEYEAFSSYNEQFF
cdr3_nt: TGTGCCAGCAGTGAATATGAGGCTTTCAGCTCCTACAATGAGCAGTTCTTC
j_call: TRBJ2-1
clone_size: many
v_call: TRBV6-1
d_call: -

cdr3_aa: CASSYHSIPVFRQGVKPSWYF
cdr3_nt: TGTGCCAGCAGTTACCACTCGATCCCCGTGTTTAGGCAGGGAGTAAAACCCAGCTGGTACTTC
j_call: TRBJ2-7
clone_size: -
v_call: TRBV6-5
d_call: -

cdr3_aa: CASGEGGTDNEKLFF
cdr3_nt: TGTGCCAGCGGTGAAGGGGGGACAGATAATGAAAAACTGTTTTTT
j_call: TRBJ1-4
clone_size: -
v_call: TRBV2
d_call: TRBD1

cdr3_aa: CASSPNRFSGQETQYF
cdr3_nt: TGCGCCAGCAGCCCCAACCGCTTTAGCGGCCAAGAGACCCAGTACTTC
j_call: TRBJ2-5
clone_size: -
v_call: TRBV5-1
d_call: -

cdr3_aa: CSARLAGALQETQYF
cdr3_nt: TGCAGTGCTAGACTAGCGGGGGCCCTCCAAGAGACCCAGTACTTC
j_call: TRBJ2-5
clone_size: once
v_call: TRBV20-1
d_call: TRBD2

cdr3_aa: CASRLAGTLRQYF
cdr3_nt: TGTGCTAGTCGACTAGCGGGGACCCTACGGCAGTACTTC
j_call: TRBJ2-7
clone_size: few
v_call: TRBV12-5
d_call: TRBD2

cdr3_aa: CASSVNPAGGADTQYF
cdr3_nt: TGTGCCAGCAGCGTAAACCCAGCGGGAGGGGCAGATACGCAGTATTTT
j_call: TRBJ2-3
clone_size: -
v_call: TRBV13
d_call: TRBD2

cdr3_aa: CRAGTGQSNSYEQYF
cdr3_nt: TGCAGAGCTGGAACCGGACAGTCCAACTCCTACGAGCAGTACTTC
j_call: TRBJ2-7
clone_size: -
v_call: TRBV20-1
d_call: -

cdr3_aa: CASSRTGHEAFF
cdr3_nt: TGTGCCAGCAGCCGAACAGGACATGAAGCTTTCTTT
j_call: TRBJ1-1
clone_size: -
v_call: TRBV5-8
d_call: -

cdr3_aa: CATKSGLAGGPGTDTQYF
cdr3_nt: TGCGCCACCAAGTCGGGACTAGCGGGAGGGCCGGGCACAGATACGCAGTATTTT
j_call: TRBJ2-3
clone_size: -
v_call: TRBV5-1
d_call: TRBD2

cdr3_aa: CATYVGAPHGVEQFF
cdr3_nt: TGTGCCACCTACGTCGGGGCACCCCATGGAGTTGAGCAGTTCTTC
j_call: TRBJ2-1
clone_size: -
v_call: TRBV7-9
d_call: -

cdr3_aa: CASSQAERGWETQYF
cdr3_nt: TGCGCCAGCAGCCAAGCAGAGCGGGGTTGGGAGACCCAGTACTTC
j_call: TRBJ2-5
clone_size: -
v_call: TRBV3-1
d_call: TRBD2

cdr3_aa: CASSPPRDTQYF
cdr3_nt: TGTGCCAGCAGCCCGCCAAGAGATACGCAGTATTTT
j_call: TRBJ2-3
clone_size: -
v_call: TRBV7-9
d_call: -

cdr3_aa: CSVEGTGLTDTQYF
cdr3_nt: TGCAGCGTTGAAGGGACAGGCCTCACAGATACGCAGTATTTT
j_call: TRBJ2-3
clone_size: many
v_call: TRBV29-1
d_call: TRBD1

cdr3_aa: CASSVGTAQLGYTF
cdr3_nt: TGTGCCAGCAGCGTAGGGACGGCTCAGCTGGGCTACACCTTC
j_call: TRBJ1-2
clone_size: few
v_call: TRBV9
d_call: -

cdr3_aa: CASSLTAYEQYF
cdr3_nt: TGTGCCAGCAGCTTAACAGCTTACGAGCAGTACTTC
j_call: TRBJ2-7
clone_size: many
v_call: TRBV11-2
d_call: -

cdr3_aa: CASSPRLAATDTQYF
cdr3_nt: TGTGCCAGCAGCCCAAGACTAGCGGCGACAGATACGCAGTATTTT
j_call: TRBJ2-3
clone_size: -
v_call: TRBV7-2
d_call: TRBD2

cdr3_aa: CASSHGQGPTDTQYF
cdr3_nt: TGTGCCAGCAGCCACGGACAGGGACCCACAGATACGCAGTATTTT
j_call: TRBJ2-3
clone_size: -
v_call: TRBV27
d_call: TRBD1

cdr3_aa: CASSTGSGTGALEQYF
cdr3_nt: TGCGCCAGCAGTACCGGGTCGGGGACAGGGGCTCTCGAGCAGTACTTC
j_call: TRBJ2-7
clone_size: few
v_call: TRBV5-1
d_call: TRBD1

cdr3_aa: CASSLLAGVSDTQYF
cdr3_nt: TGTGCCAGCAGCTTACTAGCGGGAGTTTCGGATACGCAGTATTTT
j_call: TRBJ2-3
clone_size: few
v_call: TRBV12-3/TRBV12-4
d_call: TRBD2

cdr3_aa: CSAEGQDRPYNEQFF
cdr3_nt: TGCAGTGCGGAGGGACAGGACCGTCCCTACAATGAGCAGTTCTTC
j_call: TRBJ2-1
clone_size: many
v_call: TRBV20-1
d_call: TRBD1

cdr3_aa: CASGPHSYNSPLHF
cdr3_nt: TGTGCCAGCGGACCGCACTCCTATAATTCACCCCTCCACTTT
j_call: TRBJ1-6
clone_size: few
v_call: TRBV28
d_call: -

cdr3_aa: CASSQGAGTPTGELFF
cdr3_nt: TGCGCCAGCAGCCAAGGCGCCGGGACTCCAACCGGGGAGCTGTTTTTT
j_call: TRBJ2-2
clone_size: few
v_call: TRBV4-3
d_call: -

cdr3_aa: CASSFRGTSTDTQYF
cdr3_nt: TGTGCCAGCAGCTTTAGGGGGACTAGCACAGATACGCAGTATTTT
j_call: TRBJ2-3
clone_size: -
v_call: TRBV7-3
d_call: -

cdr3_aa: CAGGATGQATSTDTQYF
cdr3_nt: TGTGCCGGCGGAGCCACGGGACAGGCAACTAGCACAGATACGCAGTATTTT
j_call: TRBJ2-3
clone_size: -
v_call: TRBV9
d_call: TRBD1

cdr3_aa: CASRVASSSSTDTQYF
cdr3_nt: TGTGCTAGTCGGGTCGCTTCTTCTTCTAGCACAGATACGCAGTATTTT
j_call: TRBJ2-3
clone_size: many
v_call: TRBV12-5
d_call: -

cdr3_aa: CASSPGLAGGLQETQYF
cdr3_nt: TGCGCCAGCAGTCCGGGACTAGCGGGAGGACTCCAAGAGACCCAGTACTTC
j_call: TRBJ2-5
clone_size: few
v_call: TRBV10-1
d_call: TRBD2

cdr3_aa: CATSDHKSTDTQYF
cdr3_nt: TGTGCCACCAGTGACCACAAGTCCACAGATACGCAGTATTTT
j_call: TRBJ2-3
clone_size: -
v_call: TRBV24-1
d_call: -

cdr3_aa: CASSPQIGPEQYF
cdr3_nt: TGTGCCAGCAGCCCTCAGATCGGGCCCGAGCAGTACTTC
j_call: TRBJ2-7
clone_size: -
v_call: TRBV7-9
d_call: -

cdr3_aa: CSASPFYEQYF
cdr3_nt: TGCAGTGCTAGTCCCTTCTACGAGCAGTACTTC
j_call: TRBJ2-7
clone_size: -
v_call: TRBV20-1
d_call: -

cdr3_aa: CASRTGTSSQYEQYF
cdr3_nt: TGTGCCAGCAGGACCGGGACTAGCAGTCAATACGAGCAGTACTTC
j_call: TRBJ2-7
clone_size: -
v_call: TRBV6-5
d_call: TRBD2

cdr3_aa: CASSLVGGRASEQYF
cdr3_nt: TGTGCCAGCAGCTTAGTTGGCGGGAGGGCGAGTGAGCAGTACTTC
j_call: TRBJ2-5
clone_size: -
v_call: TRBV11-2
d_call: TRBD2

cdr3_aa: CASSLLGSYEQYF
cdr3_nt: TGCGCCAGCAGCTTGCTCGGGTCCTACGAGCAGTACTTC
j_call: TRBJ2-7
clone_size: -
v_call: TRBV5-1
d_call: -

cdr3_aa: CASSLYGGSSYNEQFF
cdr3_nt: TGCGCCAGCAGCTTGTACGGGGGGAGCTCCTACAATGAGCAGTTCTTC
j_call: TRBJ2-1
clone_size: many
v_call: TRBV5-1
d_call: TRBD2

cdr3_aa: CASSFNSGRGYEQYF
cdr3_nt: TGTGCCAGCAGTTTTAATTCCGGGAGGGGGTACGAGCAGTACTTC
j_call: TRBJ2-7
clone_size: -
v_call: TRBV28
d_call: TRBD2

cdr3_aa: CASSLNRPNIQYF
cdr3_nt: TGTGCCAGCAGCTTAAACAGACCTAACATTCAGTACTTC
j_call: TRBJ2-4
clone_size: few
v_call: TRBV7-9
d_call: -

cdr3_aa: CASAAGRSGANVLTF
cdr3_nt: TGTGCCTCCGCGGCCGGCCGCTCTGGGGCCAACGTCCTGACTTTC
j_call: TRBJ2-6
clone_size: -
v_call: TRBV6-6
d_call: -

cdr3_aa: CASGIVAEQYF
cdr3_nt: TGTGCCAGCGGAATTGTGGCCGAGCAGTACTTC
j_call: TRBJ2-7
clone_size: few
v_call: TRBV25-1
d_call: -

cdr3_aa: CSVWSSGSLHEQFF
cdr3_nt: TGCAGCGTTTGGTCTAGCGGGAGTCTCCATGAGCAGTTCTTC
j_call: TRBJ2-1
clone_size: few
v_call: TRBV29-1
d_call: TRBD2

cdr3_aa: CASRSDPRNEQFF
cdr3_nt: TGTGCAAGTCGCTCGGACCCCCGCAATGAGCAGTTCTTC
j_call: TRBJ2-1
clone_size: -
v_call: TRBV12-2
d_call: -

cdr3_aa: CASSPTGSRNQPQHF
cdr3_nt: TGTGCCAGCAGCCCTACAGGGTCCCGAAATCAGCCCCAGCATTTT
j_call: TRBJ1-5
clone_size: few
v_call: TRBV6-2/TRBV6-3
d_call: -

cdr3_aa: CASSPGQGGITDTQYF
cdr3_nt: TGTGCCAGCAGCCCCGGACAGGGAGGAATAACAGATACGCAGTATTTT
j_call: TRBJ2-3
clone_size: few
v_call: TRBV5-6
d_call: TRBD1

cdr3_aa: CASSLGVGLAVLYEQYF
cdr3_nt: TGTGCCAGCAGCTTAGGGGTGGGACTAGCGGTCCTCTACGAGCAGTACTTC
j_call: TRBJ2-7
clone_size: once
v_call: TRBV7-9
d_call: TRBD2

cdr3_aa: CASSQDLRGGTQYF
cdr3_nt: TGTGCCAGCAGCCAAGATCTGAGGGGGGGTACGCAGTATTTT
j_call: TRBJ2-3
clone_size: many
v_call: TRBV4-2
d_call: -

cdr3_aa: CASSSKQGLNTEAFF
cdr3_nt: TGCGCCAGCAGCTCCAAACAGGGCCTTAACACTGAAGCTTTCTTT
j_call: TRBJ1-1
clone_size: few
v_call: TRBV5-1
d_call: -

cdr3_aa: CASSLGQGYYGYTF
cdr3_nt: TGCGCCAGCAGCTTGGGACAGGGGTACTATGGCTACACCTTC
j_call: TRBJ1-2
clone_size: few
v_call: TRBV5-1
d_call: TRBD1

cdr3_aa: CASSPTGQGDTQYF
cdr3_nt: TGTGCCAGCAGCCCGACGGGGCAGGGAGATACGCAGTATTTT
j_call: TRBJ2-3
clone_size: -
v_call: TRBV9
d_call: -

cdr3_aa: CTSSFGQSLNTQYF
cdr3_nt: TGTACCAGCAGTTTTGGCCAATCGCTAAATACGCAGTATTTT
j_call: TRBJ2-3
clone_size: -
v_call: TRBV12-3/TRBV12-4
d_call: -

cdr3_aa: CATSEGGPYEQYF
cdr3_nt: TGTGCCACCAGTGAGGGGGGCCCCTACGAGCAGTACTTC
j_call: TRBJ2-7
clone_size: -
v_call: TRBV28
d_call: -

cdr3_aa: CASSLGDGGETQYF
cdr3_nt: TGCGCCAGCAGCTTAGGGGACGGGGGCGAGACCCAGTACTTC
j_call: TRBJ2-5
clone_size: many
v_call: TRBV5-1
d_call: -

cdr3_aa: CSASPMGSAVLETQYF
cdr3_nt: TGCAGTGCTAGCCCGATGGGGTCCGCGGTGCTGGAGACCCAGTACTTC
j_call: TRBJ2-5
clone_size: few
v_call: TRBV20-1
d_call: -

cdr3_aa: CASSFRLAQETQYF
cdr3_nt: TGTGCCAGCAGTTTCCGACTCGCACAAGAGACCCAGTACTTC
j_call: TRBJ2-5
clone_size: -
v_call: TRBV28
d_call: -

cdr3_aa: CASSLGGPVMNTEAFF
cdr3_nt: TGTGCCAGCAGCCTGGGGGGCCCCGTTATGAACACTGAAGCTTTCTTT
j_call: TRBJ1-1
clone_size: -
v_call: TRBV12-3/TRBV12-4
d_call: -

cdr3_aa: CASSRSTGTLYEQYF
cdr3_nt: TGTGCCAGCAGCCGATCTACCGGGACTCTCTACGAGCAGTACTTC
j_call: TRBJ2-7
clone_size: -
v_call: TRBV9
d_call: -

cdr3_aa: CASSQDQGQGDSPLHF
cdr3_nt: TGCGCCAGCAGCCAAGACCAAGGACAGGGGGATTCACCCCTCCACTTT
j_call: TRBJ1-6
clone_size: -
v_call: TRBV4-3
d_call: TRBD1